These T cell receptor beta chains were read from a single sample in a study of early stage breast cancer tumors. Some clones are missing from TCRdb's copy, which holds only in-frame ones; the method was immunoSEQ multiplex PCR. The data hold approximately 33,000 clones, with 70% to 75% observed a single time. The sequenced material came from blood. These receptors originate from a person in their 40s with breast cancer. Each CDR3 is given with its conserved first and last residue. The order of the fields is J gene, CDR3 length, V gene, CDR3 protein.

>TRBJ2-2|15|TRBV6-6
CASTRSGRLTGELFF
>TRBJ2-1|14|TRBV27
CASSLVPPGNEQFF
>TRBJ2-1|13|TRBV6-1
CAGRPGGGNEQFF
>TRBJ2-5|14|TRBV6-5
CASSYSDSQGTQYF
>TRBJ2-3|14|TRBV4-3
CASSHTSGSDTQYF
>TRBJ1-2|14|TRBV5-5
CASSFMGQGEGYTF
>TRBJ2-1|14|TRBV7-9
CASSSLAGLRRRVF
>TRBJ1-1|15|TRBV7-9
CASSLWTGPNTEAFF
>TRBJ1-3|13|TRBV7-8
CASSPSREMTIYF
>TRBJ1-1|13|TRBV18
CASSQGQNTEAFF
>TRBJ2-5|15|TRBV5-6
CASSSGTGNRETQYF
>TRBJ2-5|12|TRBV6-5
CASSYSGGTQYF
>TRBJ2-5|15|TRBV10-3
CAIRRTSGVGETQYF
>TRBJ1-2|16|TRBV16
CASSPPLTGNHYGYTF
>TRBJ2-5|11|TRBV18
CASSLEETQYF
>TRBJ2-1|12|TRBV6-6
CASRYYRSEQFF
>TRBJ2-5|13|TRBV15
CATSRVGQETQYF
>TRBJ1-1|13|TRBV27
CASSSSLGTEAFF
>TRBJ2-6|17|TRBV30
CAWSKQEPHSGANVLTF
>TRBJ1-4|13|TRBV19
CASGETGAEKLFF
>TRBJ2-1|16|TRBV5-1
CASSLARDRVANEQFF
>TRBJ2-7|14|TRBV6-7
CASSSWRGPYEQYF
>TRBJ1-5|15|TRBV28
CASSPTGDGNQPQHF
>TRBJ2-7|12|TRBV7-2
CASSLDRIEQYF
>TRBJ1-5|15|TRBV7-9
CASSPNTEVDQPQHF
>TRBJ2-5|13|TRBV9
CASSPRGRETQYF
>TRBJ2-7|14|TRBV28
CASTDRQGAYEQYF
>TRBJ1-1|15|TRBV27
CASRSMGIEGTEAFF
>TRBJ2-4|14|TRBV29-1
CSVEDTGSKNIQYF
>TRBJ1-1|13|TRBV7-3
CASSLTSRTEAFF
>TRBJ2-7|14|TRBV6-5
CASTRGLTSYEQYF
>TRBJ1-4|12|TRBV7-9
CASSLIDEKLFF
>TRBJ1-5|11|TRBV5-3
CARSRNQPQHF
>TRBJ1-3|13|TRBV7-2
CASSLGQRNTIYF
>TRBJ2-1|17|TRBV4-1
CASSPQQGLLTRNEQFF
>TRBJ1-2|14|TRBV13
CASSTGRRIYGYTF
>TRBJ2-5|13|TRBV5-1
CASRYTVQETQYF
>TRBJ2-1|14|TRBV2
CASSRTGSGNEQFF
>TRBJ2-3|13|TRBV30
CAWEGTGTDTQYF
>TRBJ2-2|14|TRBV19
CASSIQGVTGELFF
>TRBJ1-3|14|TRBV4-1
CASSQGDSGNTIYF
>TRBJ2-2|16|TRBV19
CASSGGQGAGTGELFF